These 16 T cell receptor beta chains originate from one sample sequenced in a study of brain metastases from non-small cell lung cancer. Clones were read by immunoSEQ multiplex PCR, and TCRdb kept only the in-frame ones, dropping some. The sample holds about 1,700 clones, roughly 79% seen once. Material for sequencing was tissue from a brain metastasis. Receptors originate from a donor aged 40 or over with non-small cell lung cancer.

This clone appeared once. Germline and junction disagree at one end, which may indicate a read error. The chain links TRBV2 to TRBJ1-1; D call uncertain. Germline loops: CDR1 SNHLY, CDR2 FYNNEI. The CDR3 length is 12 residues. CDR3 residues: CARAAPNTEAFF. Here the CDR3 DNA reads TGTGCCAGGGCCGCACCGAACACTGAAGCTTTTTTT.

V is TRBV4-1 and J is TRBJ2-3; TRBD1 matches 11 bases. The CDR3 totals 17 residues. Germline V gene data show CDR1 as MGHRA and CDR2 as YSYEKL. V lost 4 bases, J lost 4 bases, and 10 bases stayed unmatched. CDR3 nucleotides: TGCGCCAGCAGCCCCCTTCCGGGACAGGGGGTTTCAGATACGCAGTATTTT. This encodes CASSPLPGQGVSDTQYF.

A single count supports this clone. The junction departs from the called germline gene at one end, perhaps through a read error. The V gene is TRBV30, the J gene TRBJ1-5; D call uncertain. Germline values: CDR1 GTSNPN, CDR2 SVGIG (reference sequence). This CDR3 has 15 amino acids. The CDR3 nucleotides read TGTACCTGGAGTGTAGGAGGGTATAGCAATCAGCCCCAGCATTTT. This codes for CTWSVGGYSNQPQHF. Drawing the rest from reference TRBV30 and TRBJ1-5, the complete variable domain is SQTIHQWPATLVQPVGSPLSLECTVEGTSNPNLYWYRQAAGRGLQLLFYSVGIGQISSEVPQNLSASRPQDRQFILSSKKLLLSDSGFYLCTWSVGGYSNQPQHFGDGTRLSIL.

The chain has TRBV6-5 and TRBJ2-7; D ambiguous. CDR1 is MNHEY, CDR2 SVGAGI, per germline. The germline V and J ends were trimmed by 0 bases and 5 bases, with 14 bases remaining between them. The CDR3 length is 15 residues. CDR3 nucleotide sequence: TGTGCCAGCAGTTACTCGAGACGGCCGGTGGACGAGCAGTACGTC. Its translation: CASSYSRRPVDEQYV.

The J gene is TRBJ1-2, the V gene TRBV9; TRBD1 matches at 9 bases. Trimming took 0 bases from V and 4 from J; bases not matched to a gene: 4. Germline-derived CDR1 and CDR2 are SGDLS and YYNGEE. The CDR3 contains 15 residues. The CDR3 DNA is TGTGCCAGCAGCGTAGAGGGACAGGGTGGCTATGGCTACACCTTC. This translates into CASSVEGQGGYGYTF. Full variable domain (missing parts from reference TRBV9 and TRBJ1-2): DSGVTQTPKHLITATGQRVTLRCSPRSGDLSVYWYQQSLDQGLQFLIQYYNGEERAKGNILERFSAQQFPDLHSELNLSSLELGDSALYFCASSVEGQGGYGYTFGSGTRLTVV.

The CDR3 protein is CASSLERVGYGYTF. The CDR3 DNA is TGTGCCAGCAGCTTAGAACGGGTCGGCTATGGCTACACCTTC. V gene TRBV7-2 combines with J gene TRBJ1-2; the D is unclear. The CDR3 contains 14 residues. Germline values: CDR1 SGHTA, CDR2 FQGNSA. Trimming pared 1 base from V and 4 bases from J, leaving 10 bases between. Complete variable domain (other parts from reference TRBV7-2 and TRBJ1-2): GAGVSQSPSNKVTEKGKDVELRCDPISGHTALYWYRQSLGQGLEFLIYFQGNSAPDKSGLPSDRFSAERTGGSVSTLTIQRTQQEDSAVYLCASSLERVGYGYTFGSGTRLTVV.

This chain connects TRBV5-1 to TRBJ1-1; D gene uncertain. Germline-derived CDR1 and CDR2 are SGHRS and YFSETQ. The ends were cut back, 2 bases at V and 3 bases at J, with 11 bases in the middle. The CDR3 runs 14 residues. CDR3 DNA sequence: TGCGCCAGCAGCTTCAAGGGAAGGGACACTGAAGCTTTCTTT. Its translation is CASSFKGRDTEAFF. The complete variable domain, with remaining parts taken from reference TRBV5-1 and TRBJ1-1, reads KAGVTQTPRYLIKTRGQQVTLSCSPISGHRSVSWYQQTPGQGLQFLFEYFSETQRNKGNFPGRFSGRQFSNSRSEMNVSTLELGDSALYLCASSFKGRDTEAFFGQGTRLTVV.

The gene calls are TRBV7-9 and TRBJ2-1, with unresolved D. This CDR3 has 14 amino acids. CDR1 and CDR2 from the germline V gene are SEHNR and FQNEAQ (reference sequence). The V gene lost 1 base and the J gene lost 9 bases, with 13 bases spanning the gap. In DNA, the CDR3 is TGTGCCAGCAGCTTAGAATCCGGGCCGGCTGAGCAGTTCTTC. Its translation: CASSLESGPAEQFF.

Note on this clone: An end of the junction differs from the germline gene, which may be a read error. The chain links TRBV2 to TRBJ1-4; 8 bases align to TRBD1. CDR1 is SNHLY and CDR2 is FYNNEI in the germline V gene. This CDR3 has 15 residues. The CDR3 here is CASSEAGGLDEKLFF. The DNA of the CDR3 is TGTGCCAGCAGCGAAGCAGGGGGCCTTGATGAAAAACTGTTTTTT. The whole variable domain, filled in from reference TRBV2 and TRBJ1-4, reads EPEVTQTPSHQVTQMGQEVILRCVPISNHLYFYWYRQILGQKVEFLVSFYNNEISEKSEIFDDQFSVERPDGSNFTLKIRSTKLEDSAMYFCASSEAGGLDEKLFFGSGTQLSVL.

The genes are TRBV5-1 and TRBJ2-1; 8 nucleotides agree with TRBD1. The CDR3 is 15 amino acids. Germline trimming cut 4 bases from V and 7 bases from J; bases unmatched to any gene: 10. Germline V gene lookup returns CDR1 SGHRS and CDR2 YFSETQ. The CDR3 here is CASSNGRTGWNEQFF. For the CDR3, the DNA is TGCGCCAGCAGCAACGGACGGACAGGGTGGAATGAGCAGTTCTTC. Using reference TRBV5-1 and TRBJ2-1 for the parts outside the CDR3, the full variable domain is KAGVTQTPRYLIKTRGQQVTLSCSPISGHRSVSWYQQTPGQGLQFLFEYFSETQRNKGNFPGRFSGRQFSNSRSEMNVSTLELGDSALYLCASSNGRTGWNEQFFGPGTRLTVL.

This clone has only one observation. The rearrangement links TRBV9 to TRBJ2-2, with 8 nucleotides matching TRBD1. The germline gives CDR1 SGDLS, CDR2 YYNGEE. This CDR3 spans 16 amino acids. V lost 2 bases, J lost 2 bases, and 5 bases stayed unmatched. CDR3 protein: CASSVGQGPNTGELFF. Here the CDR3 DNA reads TGTGCCAGCAGCGTCGGACAGGGCCCCAACACCGGGGAGCTGTTTTTT.

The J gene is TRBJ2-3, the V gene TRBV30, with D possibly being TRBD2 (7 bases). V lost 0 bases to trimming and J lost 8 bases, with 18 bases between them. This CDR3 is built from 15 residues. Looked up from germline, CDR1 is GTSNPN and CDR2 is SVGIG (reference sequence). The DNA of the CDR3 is TGTGCCTGGAGTGTACGAGGAGGGGGGGGCGGTACGCAGTATTTT. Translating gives CAWSVRGGGGGTQYF.

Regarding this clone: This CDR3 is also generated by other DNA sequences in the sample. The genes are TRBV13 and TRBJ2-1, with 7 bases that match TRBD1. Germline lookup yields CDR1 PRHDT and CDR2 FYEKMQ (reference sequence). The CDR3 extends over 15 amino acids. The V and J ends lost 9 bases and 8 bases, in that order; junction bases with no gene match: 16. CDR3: CASSDRQGSIDEQFF. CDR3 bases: TGTGCCAGTAGCGACCGACAGGGTAGTATCGATGAGCAGTTCTTC. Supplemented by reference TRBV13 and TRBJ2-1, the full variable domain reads AAGVIQSPRHLIKEKRETATLKCYPIPRHDTVYWYQQGPGQDPQFLISFYEKMQSDKGSIPDRFSAQQFSDYHSELNMSSLELGDSALYFCASSDRQGSIDEQFFGPGTRLTVL.

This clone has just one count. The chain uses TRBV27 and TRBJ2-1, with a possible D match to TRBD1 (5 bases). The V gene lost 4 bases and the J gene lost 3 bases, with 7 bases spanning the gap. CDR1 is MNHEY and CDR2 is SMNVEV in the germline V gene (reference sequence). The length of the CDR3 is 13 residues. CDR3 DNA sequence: TGTGCCAGCAGTTACAGGCTCTACAATGAGCAGTTCTTC. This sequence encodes CASSYRLYNEQFF.

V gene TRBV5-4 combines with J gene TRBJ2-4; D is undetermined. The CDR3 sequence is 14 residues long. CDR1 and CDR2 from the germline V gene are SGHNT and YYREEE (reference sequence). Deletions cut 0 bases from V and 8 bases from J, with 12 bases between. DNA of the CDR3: TGTGCCAGCAGCTTGGGGATTTCTGGGGACATTCAGTACTTC. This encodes CASSLGISGDIQYF.

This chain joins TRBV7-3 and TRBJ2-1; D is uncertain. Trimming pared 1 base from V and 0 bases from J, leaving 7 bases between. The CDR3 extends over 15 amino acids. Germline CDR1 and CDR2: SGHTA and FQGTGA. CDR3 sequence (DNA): TGTGCCAGCAGCTTAAGGGCAGGCTCCTACAATGAGCAGTTCTTC. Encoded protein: CASSLRAGSYNEQFF. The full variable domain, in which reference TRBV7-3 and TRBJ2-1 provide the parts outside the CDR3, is GAGVSQTPSNKVTEKGKYVELRCDPISGHTALYWYRQSLGQGPEFLIYFQGTGAADDSGLPNDRFFAVRPEGSVSTLKIQRTERGDSAVYLCASSLRAGSYNEQFFGPGTRLTVL.